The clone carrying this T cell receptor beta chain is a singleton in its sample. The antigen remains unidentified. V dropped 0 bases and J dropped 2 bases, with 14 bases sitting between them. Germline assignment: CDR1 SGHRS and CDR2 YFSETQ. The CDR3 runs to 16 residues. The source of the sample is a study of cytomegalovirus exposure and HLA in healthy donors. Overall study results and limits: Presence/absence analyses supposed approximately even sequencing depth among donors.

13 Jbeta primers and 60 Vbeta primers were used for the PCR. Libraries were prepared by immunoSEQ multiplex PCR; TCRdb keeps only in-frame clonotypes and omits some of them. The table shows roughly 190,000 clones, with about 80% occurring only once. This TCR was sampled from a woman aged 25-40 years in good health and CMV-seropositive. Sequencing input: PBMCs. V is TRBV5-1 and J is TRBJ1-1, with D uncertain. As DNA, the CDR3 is TGCGCCAGCAGCTTGGCCACGGGAACACTCAACACTGAAGCTTTCTTT. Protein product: CASSLATGTLNTEAFF.